This T cell receptor beta chain derives from a study of shared clonotypes between healthy human individuals. About the research overall: Three plates were used per donor for CD4 naive, three for CD4 memory, two for CD8 naive and one for CD8 memory.

Study-wide points: Across a handful of donors, naive CD4 shared roughly 5%, naive CD8 more than 3%, memory CD4 roughly 2.2%, memory CD8 around 0.36%.

Nashville, Tennessee was home to all donors, each a Caucasian adult. Concerning this clone itself: The target antigen is unknown.

V lost 4 bases and J lost 5; bases outside the gene matches: 7. The CDR3 runs to 14 residues. Germline V gene sequence: CDR1 SGHNT, CDR2 YYREEE (reference sequence). Running of the assay took place at deep level. Assay used: immunoSEQ multiplex PCR; TCRdb lists only in-frame clones, some missing. The table records 1,500,000 or so clones, around 98.5% of them present only once. The receptor's source is a man between 25 and 39 years old in good health. This chain uses TRBV5-4 with TRBJ1-1; 8 positions match TRBD1. Sequencing input: naive CD4+ T cells sorted from blood. Subset given: CD45RA+ positively selected. The CDR3 sequence is CASSKTGGRTEAFF. Written as DNA, the CDR3 is TGTGCCAGCAGCAAAACAGGGGGTCGGACTGAAGCTTTCTTT.